This is a list of T cell receptor beta chains from one sample in a study of blood T cell repertoires in COVID-19. Sequenced by immunoSEQ multiplex PCR; TCRdb stores in-frame clones only, minus some. The profile shows over 250,000 clones, around 90% of them singletons. Sequences were obtained from peripheral blood. All receptors come from a man aged 50 to 59 with acute or convalescent COVID-19. CDR3s include the opening cysteine and the closing phenylalanine or tryptophan. D genes are given only for firm matches. Only some rows state a clone size, as once, few, many or a class for expanded clones.

D,J,size,V,CDR3,DNA
TRBD2,TRBJ2-7,-,TRBV3-1/TRBV3-2,CASSRGLAGAMGFEQYF,TGTGCCAGCAGCCGGGGACTAGCGGGGGCGATGGGGTTCGAGCAGTACTTC
-,TRBJ2-7,-,TRBV19,CASATGTTYEQYF,TGTGCCAGTGCGACAGGCACCACCTACGAGCAGTACTTC
-,TRBJ1-1,-,TRBV7-2,CASSIQTAMNTEAFF,TGTGCCAGCAGCATACAGACGGCCATGAACACTGAAGCTTTCTTT
-,TRBJ1-5,few,TRBV5-6,CASSQGSQPQHF,TGTGCCAGCAGCCAGGGGAGTCAGCCCCAGCATTTT
-,TRBJ2-2,-,TRBV7-9,CASSWSLGDTGELFF,TGTGCCAGCAGCTGGTCTCTAGGTGACACCGGGGAGCTGTTTTTT
-,TRBJ1-1,-,TRBV7-6,CASSLDRETTEAFF,TGTGCCAGCAGCCTAGATCGGGAGACCACTGAAGCTTTCTTT
-,TRBJ2-7,-,TRBV7-9,CASSMYREENYEQYF,TGTGCCAGCAGCATGTATAGGGAGGAGAACTACGAGCAGTACTTC
-,TRBJ2-7,-,TRBV12-3/TRBV12-4,CASTQGGGEQYF,TGTGCCAGCACCCAAGGGGGGGGCGAGCAGTACTTC
TRBD1,TRBJ1-2,-,TRBV6-5,CASSYSRTGGGYGYTF,TGTGCCAGCAGTTACTCACGGACAGGGGGCGGCTATGGCTACACCTTC
TRBD2,TRBJ2-5,-,TRBV5-1,CASSPSGGPGETQYF,TGCGCCAGCAGCCCCTCGGGGGGTCCCGGGGAGACCCAGTACTTC
TRBD1,TRBJ2-3,-,TRBV19,CAGRDRVTDTQYF,TGTGCCGGCAGGGACAGGGTAACAGATACGCAGTATTTT
-,TRBJ2-5,-,TRBV27,CASSLSSRGDQETQYF,TGTGCCAGCAGTTTATCGTCCAGGGGGGACCAAGAGACCCAGTACTTC
-,TRBJ1-4,-,TRBV4-1,CASSQGRGAGEKLFF,TGCGCCAGCAGCCAAGGTCGGGGGGCTGGGGAAAAACTGTTTTTT
-,TRBJ1-5,-,TRBV6-5,CASSDIPYQPQHF,TGTGCCAGCAGCGACATACCCTATCAGCCCCAGCATTTT
TRBD2,TRBJ2-1,-,TRBV24-1,CATSDSAGADNEQFF,TGTGCCACCAGTGATTCAGCGGGGGCCGACAATGAGCAGTTCTTC